One sample yielded the 5 T cell receptor beta chains listed below, sequenced in a study of PD-L1 blockade in urothelial cancer. Produced via immunoSEQ multiplex PCR; TCRdb's table is partial and in-frame only. The sample lists about 100,000 clones, over 75% occurring once. The sequencing used PBMCs, collected around atezolizumab (anti-PD-L1) treatment. These receptors all come from a man in his fifties with urothelial cancer.

The chain couples TRBV28 to TRBJ1-1, with TRBD1 as a possible D gene (5 bases). The germline V gene encodes CDR1 MDHEN and CDR2 SYDVKM. Trimming removed 7 bases at V and 0 bases at J, with 9 bases between. CDR3 length equals 13 residues. This chain's CDR3 is CASKKTVNTEAFF. CDR3 nucleotides: TGTGCCAGCAAAAAGACAGTGAACACTGAAGCTTTCTTT.

This clone is a singleton in its sample. This chain uses TRBV28 with TRBJ2-1, with 14 nucleotides matching TRBD2. The CDR3 spans 15 residues. Germline V gene lookup returns CDR1 MDHEN and CDR2 SYDVKM. J gave up 7 bases and V 7 bases, and 6 bases lay outside the gene matches. In nucleotides, the CDR3 is TGTGCCAGCAACGATCGGACTAGCGGGAGGAATGAGCAGTTCTTC. This encodes CASNDRTSGRNEQFF.

The V call is TRBV29-1, the J call TRBJ2-7, with TRBD2 matching over 9 bases. CDR1 is SQVTM and CDR2 is ANQGSEA in the germline V gene. J lost 3 bases, V lost 7 bases, and 7 bases had no gene match. The CDR3 has 13 amino acids. DNA for the CDR3: TGCAGCGCAGGCGGGGGGGCTGACTACGAGCAGTACTTC. Its protein is CSAGGGADYEQYF.

The chain is built from TRBV27 and TRBJ2-3; TRBD2 is a possible D gene (7 bases). Germline values: CDR1 MNHEY, CDR2 SMNVEV (reference sequence). V was cut by 6 bases and J by 8 bases, with 18 bases left in between. There are 14 residues in the CDR3. The DNA for the CDR3 is TGTGCCAGCAGCTCCGGGCGAGGGGGGGGTACGCAGTATTTT. Encoded protein: CASSSGRGGGTQYF.

In its sample, this clone was seen a few times. The genes are TRBV5-1 and TRBJ2-1; 14 bases are a match to TRBD2. Trimming cost V 3 bases and J 7 bases; bases outside gene matches: 6. The CDR3 is 16 amino acids. CDR1 SGHRS and CDR2 YFSETQ come from the germline V gene. Here the CDR3 reads CASSSSGTSGRNEQFF. The CDR3 DNA reads TGCGCCAGCAGCTCCTCCGGGACTAGCGGGAGAAATGAGCAGTTCTTC.